The 16 T cell receptor beta chains reported below all come from one sample, sequenced in a study of blood T cells in healthy people across ages. A second PCR, run for roughly 7 to 11 cycles, used a sample-barcoded 5' primer plus a J-beta primer mix. TCRdb re-derived calls from the 5' RACE reads in MiXCR, one entry per CDR3 protein. The sample carries hundreds of thousands of distinct CDR3 sequences, approximately 50% recorded once. The sequenced material came from blood. These receptors were obtained from a man in his 60s in good health.

The chain couples TRBV29-1 to TRBJ2-5; the match to TRBD1 covers 7 bases. With V trimmed by 4 bases and J by 0 bases, 8 bases remained unmatched. CDR3 length equals 15 residues. Germline V gene data show CDR1 as SQVTM and CDR2 as ANQGSEA. CDR3 residues: CSVGPDRENQETQYF. DNA for the CDR3: TGCAGCGTTGGGCCAGACAGGGAGAACCAAGAGACCCAGTACTTC.

This clonotype was recorded a few times. The J gene is TRBJ2-3, the V gene TRBV28, with 9 bases lining up with TRBD1. V shed 6 bases, J shed 2 bases, and the junction held 9 bases outside the gene matches. Germline values: CDR1 MDHEN, CDR2 SYDVKM. The CDR3 length is 16 residues. CDR3 in amino acids: CASSRTGTGSTDTQYF. CDR3 sequence (DNA): TGTGCCAGCAGCAGGACAGGGACAGGGTCCACAGATACGCAGTATTTT.

In its sample, this clonotype was seen a few times. The CDR3 nucleotides read TGTGCCAGCAGCTTAGGAGGGTCGGCCAACGTCCTGACTTTC. Protein sequence: CASSLGGSANVLTF. V and J are TRBV7-9 and TRBJ2-6; a weak D match, TRBD2 (5 bases). Trimming shortened V by 1 base and J by 6 bases, and 7 bases separated the two germline ends. The CDR3 covers 14 residues. Per germline, CDR1 SEHNR and CDR2 FQNEAQ (reference sequence). Supplemented by reference TRBV7-9 and TRBJ2-6, the full variable domain reads DTGVSQNPRHKITKRGQNVTFRCDPISEHNRLYWYRQTLGQGPEFLTYFQNEAQLEKSRLLSDRFSAERPKGSFSTLEIQRTEQGDSAMYLCASSLGGSANVLTFGAGSRLTVL.

In this sample, this clonotype turned up a few times. The V call is TRBV12-3 or TRBV12-4, the J call TRBJ2-3; D is possibly TRBD1 (6 bases). The CDR3 totals 12 residues. V gave up 2 bases and J gave up 10 bases, with 10 bases separating them. This chain's CDR3 is CASSLQGRAQYF. The CDR3 nucleotides are TGTGCCAGCAGTTTACAGGGGAGAGCGCAGTATTTT.

This chain joins TRBV5-1 and TRBJ1-2, with TRBD1 identical over 10 bases. This CDR3 contains 15 residues. Germline values: CDR1 SGHRS, CDR2 YFSETQ. V gave up 0 bases and J gave up 6 bases; unmatched junction bases: 5. The CDR3 DNA follows: TGCGCCAGCAGCTTGGGACGAGGGACAGGGGATGGCTACACCTTC. Amino acid sequence: CASSLGRGTGDGYTF.

The chain is built from TRBV5-1 and TRBJ1-1; no clear D gene. Germline CDR1 and CDR2: SGHRS and YFSETQ. Trimming removed 5 bases at V and 3 bases at J, with 8 bases between. The CDR3 sequence is 12 residues long. DNA of the CDR3: TGCGCCAGCAGATCTGGGGACACTGAAGCTTTCTTT. Its protein product is CASRSGDTEAFF. The whole variable domain, remainder taken from reference TRBV5-1 and TRBJ1-1, is KAGVTQTPRYLIKTRGQQVTLSCSPISGHRSVSWYQQTPGQGLQFLFEYFSETQRNKGNFPGRFSGRQFSNSRSEMNVSTLELGDSALYLCASRSGDTEAFFGQGTRLTVV.

The rearrangement links TRBV20-1 to TRBJ1-1, with D perhaps matching TRBD1 (5 bases). This CDR3 is 13 amino acids long. CDR1 and CDR2 (germline): DFQATT, SNEGSKA (reference sequence). Trimming stripped 6 bases from V and 4 bases from J, with 15 bases between. CDR3 sequence reads: CSAPWGGRTEAFF. DNA of the CDR3: TGCAGTGCCCCTTGGGGGGGACGCACTGAAGCTTTCTTT.

The chain recombines TRBV11-2 with TRBJ2-6; 7 bases are shared with TRBD2. Germline CDR1 reads SGHAT; CDR2 reads FQNNGV. This CDR3 is 19 amino acids long. Germline trimming cut 3 bases from V and 0 bases from J; bases unmatched to any gene: 11. The CDR3 loop is CASSFARGLVGSGANVLTF. The DNA of the CDR3 is TGTGCCAGCAGCTTCGCTCGAGGACTAGTGGGCTCTGGGGCCAACGTCCTGACTTTC.

The V and J genes are TRBV5-6 and TRBJ2-2; D possibly corresponds to TRBD1 (6 bases). The length of the CDR3 is 17 residues. CDR1 and CDR2 from the germline V gene are SGHDT and YYEEEE. The V end was cut by 2 bases, the J end by 0 bases, with 14 bases between. In nucleotides, the CDR3 is TGTGCCAGCAGCTTAATGGGAGACAGGCCGAACACCGGGGAGCTGTTTTTT. Amino acids: CASSLMGDRPNTGELFF.

This clonotype was detected a few times. The chain joins TRBV18 to TRBJ2-1; tentatively, D is TRBD2 (5 bases). This CDR3 has 12 amino acids. V dropped 6 bases and J dropped 8 bases, with 11 bases sitting between them. Germline CDR1 KGHSH, CDR2 LQKENI. Here the CDR3 reads CASSQEVYEQFF. CDR3 in DNA: TGTGCCAGCTCTCAGGAGGTCTATGAGCAGTTCTTC. Combining the CDR3 with reference TRBV18 and TRBJ2-1 gives the whole variable domain NAGVMQNPRHLVRRRGQEARLRCSPMKGHSHVYWYRQLPEEGLKFMVYLQKENIIDESGMPKERFSAEFPKEGPSILRIQQVVRGDSAAYFCASSQEVYEQFFGPGTRLTVL.

This clonotype was recorded only once. The V call is TRBV27, the J call TRBJ2-2; D ambiguous. Per the germline V gene, CDR1 is MNHEY and CDR2 is SMNVEV (reference sequence). This CDR3 is 12 amino acids long. V gave up 3 bases and J gave up 8 bases, with 7 bases separating them. In DNA, the CDR3 is TGTGCCAGCAGTTTCCCCCCTGGGGAGCTGTTTTTT. It is translated as CASSFPPGELFF.

The rearrangement uses TRBV10-3 and TRBJ2-2; TRBD2 matches at 8 bases. This CDR3 spans 16 amino acids. Germline V lookup: CDR1 ENHRY, CDR2 SYGVKD. Losses at the gene ends were 5 bases for V and 4 bases for J; bases not matched to a gene: 9. CDR3 in DNA: TGTGCCATCAGTATGGGACTAGACCGAACCACCGGGGAGCTGTTTTTT. Its protein product is CAISMGLDRTTGELFF.

The CDR3 loop is CASSPGQSTSTDTQYF. DNA for the CDR3: TGTGCCAGCTCACCAGGGCAGTCGACTAGCACAGATACGCAGTATTTT. J is TRBJ2-3 and V is TRBV18, with D unclear. The CDR3 sequence is 16 residues long. The V end was cut by 2 bases, the J end by 0 bases, with 12 bases between. Looked up from germline, CDR1 is KGHSH and CDR2 is LQKENI.

The rearrangement uses TRBV7-2 and TRBJ2-1, with D uncertain. The germline CDR1 and CDR2 sequences are SGHTA and FQGNSA. This CDR3 region has 14 residues. V dropped 2 bases and J dropped 7 bases, with 12 bases sitting between them. The CDR3 coding sequence is TGTGCCAGCAGCTTACAAGGCAGGCTAAATGAGCAGTTCTTC. It is translated as CASSLQGRLNEQFF. Supplemented by reference TRBV7-2 and TRBJ2-1, the full variable domain reads GAGVSQSPSNKVTEKGKDVELRCDPISGHTALYWYRQSLGQGLEFLIYFQGNSAPDKSGLPSDRFSAERTGGSVSTLTIQRTQQEDSAVYLCASSLQGRLNEQFFGPGTRLTVL.

This clonotype came up many times. This sequence joins TRBV3-1 and TRBJ1-2, with a weak D call TRBD1 (5 bases). V dropped 6 bases and J dropped 4 bases, with 15 bases sitting between them. Germline assignment: CDR1 LGHDT and CDR2 YNNKEL (reference sequence). This CDR3 comprises 14 residues. CDR3 sequence (DNA): TGTGCCAGCAGAGCTCGGGACTCGCCCTATGGCTACACCTTC. Encoded protein: CASRARDSPYGYTF.

This sequence joins TRBV20-1 and TRBJ2-4, with D possibly being TRBD2 (6 bases). The DNA end is more similar to TRBJ2-5, so the J call may be wrong. CDR3 length: 13 residues. CDR1 DFQATT and CDR2 SNEGSKA come from the germline V gene (reference sequence). The CDR3 DNA reads TGCAGTGGGGAGGTCGGGACTCAAGAGACCCAGTACTTC. Translated, it gives CSGEVGTQETQYF.